This T cell receptor (beta chain) was captured in a study of CD8 T cells in ankylosing spondylitis. Concerning this clonotype itself: Its antigen is still unknown.

Scientists made TCR beta libraries using quantitative 5'-RACE with molecular barcodes. One entry per CDR3 protein, called by TCRdb with MiXCR from the 5' RACE reads. Of about 39,000 distinct CDR3 sequences in the sample, around a tenth were seen once. Notes on the study in general: The study looked at matched synovial fluid samples from ankylosing spondylitis patients. Disease-linked clones were reported to be significantly enriched there. Blood of patients with ankylosing spondylitis appeared to be characterized by a TCR beta motif of seven or eight highly homologous variants.

The sample was blood, either unsorted or a sorted T cell fraction (not recorded which). This TCR was recovered from a male donor with ankylosing spondylitis or in good health (not recorded which).

For the CDR3, the DNA is TGTGCCAGCAGCCCTGACACTTCGAACACTGAAGCTTTCTTT. Translating gives CASSPDTSNTEAFF. This rearrangement joins TRBV11-3 to TRBJ1-1; D remains ambiguous. V lost 5 bases and J lost 1, with 11 bases in between. The CDR3 has 14 amino acids. Germline loops: CDR1 SGHNT, CDR2 YENEEA.